This T cell receptor beta chain comes out of a study of beta chain features in type 1 diabetes. At the level of the study: Healthy donors resembled patients in age, gender and cell yields. Findings and caveats of the study: Moderate yet significant TCRB CDR3 shortening was seen in Type 1 diabetes patients in all four CD4+ subsets. Any HLA-type effect on TCRB rearrangement remained unresolved here.

Markers CD45RO/CCR7/CD25/CD127/CD95/CD27 served to sort CD4+ naive, central memory, regulatory and stem cell-like memory cells. Trimming at V came to 2 bases and at J to 4 bases, leaving 8 bases not matched to a gene. CDR3 size: 16 residues. CDR1 and CDR2 (germline): SGHTA, FQGNSA. Points on this clone: What it binds is not known.

Expressed TCRB transcripts were sequenced, since all the RNA that had been isolated was reverse transcribed. Some 3.3 million reads per sample on average were obtained from naive, central memory and regulatory T cell samples. Assay used: immunoSEQ multiplex PCR; TCRdb lists only in-frame clones, some missing. The sample has over 150,000 clones, about 8.3% seen once; the top ten hold under 0.65%. The genes are TRBV7-2 and TRBJ2-3; 8 nucleotides match TRBD2. The sample taken for sequencing was central memory CD4+ T cells from blood. This clonotype originated in a woman under 30 with type 1 diabetes. The CDR3 reads CASSLSGGGTPDTQYF. In nucleotides, the CDR3 is TGTGCCAGCAGCTTATCCGGCGGGGGGACCCCAGATACGCAGTATTTT.